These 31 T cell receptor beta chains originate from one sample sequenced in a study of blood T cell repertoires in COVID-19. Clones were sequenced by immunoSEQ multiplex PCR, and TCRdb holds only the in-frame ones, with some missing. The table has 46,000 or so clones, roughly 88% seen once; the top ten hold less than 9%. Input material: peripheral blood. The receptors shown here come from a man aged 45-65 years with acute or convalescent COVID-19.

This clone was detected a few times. The CDR3 here is CASSFPTGGGGYTF. DNA for the CDR3: TGTGCCAGCAGCTTCCCTACAGGGGGGGGTGGCTACACCTTC. The rearrangement links TRBV7-9 to TRBJ1-2; 8 bases match TRBD1. This CDR3 spans 14 amino acids. Germline CDR1 SEHNR, CDR2 FQNEAQ (reference sequence). Trimming removed 3 bases from V and 7 bases from J; junction bases left unmatched: 7.

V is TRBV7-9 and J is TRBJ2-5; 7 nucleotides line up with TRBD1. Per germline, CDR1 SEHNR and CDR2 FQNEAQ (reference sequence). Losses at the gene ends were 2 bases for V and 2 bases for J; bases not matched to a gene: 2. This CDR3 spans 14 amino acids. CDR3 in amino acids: CASSLNRGQETQYF. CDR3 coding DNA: TGTGCCAGCAGCTTAAACAGGGGACAAGAGACCCAGTACTTC. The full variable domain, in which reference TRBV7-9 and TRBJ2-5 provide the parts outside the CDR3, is DTGVSQNPRHKITKRGQNVTFRCDPISEHNRLYWYRQTLGQGPEFLTYFQNEAQLEKSRLLSDRFSAERPKGSFSTLEIQRTEQGDSAMYLCASSLNRGQETQYFGPGTRLLVL.

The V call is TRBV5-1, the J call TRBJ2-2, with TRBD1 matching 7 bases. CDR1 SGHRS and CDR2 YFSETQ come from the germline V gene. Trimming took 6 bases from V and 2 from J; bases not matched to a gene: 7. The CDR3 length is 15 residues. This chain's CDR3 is CASTVRQGNTGELFF. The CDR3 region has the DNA TGCGCCAGCACGGTGAGACAGGGTAACACCGGGGAGCTGTTTTTT.

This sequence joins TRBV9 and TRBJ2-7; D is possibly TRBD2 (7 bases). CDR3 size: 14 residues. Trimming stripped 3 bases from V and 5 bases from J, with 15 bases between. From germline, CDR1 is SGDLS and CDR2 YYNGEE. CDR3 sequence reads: CASSGGGLAHEQYF. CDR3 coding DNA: TGTGCCAGCAGCGGGGGGGGCCTAGCCCACGAGCAGTACTTC.

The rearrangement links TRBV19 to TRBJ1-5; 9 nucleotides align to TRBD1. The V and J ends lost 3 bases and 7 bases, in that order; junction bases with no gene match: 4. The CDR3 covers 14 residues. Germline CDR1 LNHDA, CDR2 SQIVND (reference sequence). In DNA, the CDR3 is TGTGCCAGTAGTATGGGACAGGGCGGGCAGCCCCAGCATTTT. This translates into CASSMGQGGQPQHF.

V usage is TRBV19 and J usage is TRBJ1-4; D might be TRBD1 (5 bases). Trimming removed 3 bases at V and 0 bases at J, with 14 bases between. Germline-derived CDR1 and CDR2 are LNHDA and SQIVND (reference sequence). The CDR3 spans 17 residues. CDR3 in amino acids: CASSIFGGDATNEKLFF. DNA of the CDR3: TGTGCCAGTAGTATTTTCGGGGGGGATGCAACTAATGAAAAACTGTTTTTT.

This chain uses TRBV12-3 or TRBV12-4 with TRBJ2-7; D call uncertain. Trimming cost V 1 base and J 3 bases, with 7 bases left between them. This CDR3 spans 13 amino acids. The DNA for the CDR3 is TGTGCCAGCAGTTTAGAGCGTCTCTACGAGCAGTACTTC. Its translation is CASSLERLYEQYF.

The CDR3 bases are TGTGCCAGCAGTGAACGCAGGGGGCGCGGTGGCAATGAGCAGTTCTTC. Encoded protein: CASSERRGRGGNEQFF. This chain joins TRBV6-1 and TRBJ2-1; 8 bases are shared with TRBD1. This CDR3 spans 16 amino acids. The V segment lost 2 bases and the J segment 6 bases; nucleotides outside the gene matches: 9. CDR1 and CDR2 from the germline V gene are MNHNS and SASEGT.

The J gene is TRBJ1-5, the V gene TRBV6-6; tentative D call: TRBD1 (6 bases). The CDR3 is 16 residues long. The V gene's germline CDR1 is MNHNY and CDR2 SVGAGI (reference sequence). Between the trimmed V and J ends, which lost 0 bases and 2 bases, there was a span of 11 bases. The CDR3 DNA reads TGTGCCAGCAGTTACTCGATGGGGGCCGGCAATCAGCCCCAGCATTTT. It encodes CASSYSMGAGNQPQHF.

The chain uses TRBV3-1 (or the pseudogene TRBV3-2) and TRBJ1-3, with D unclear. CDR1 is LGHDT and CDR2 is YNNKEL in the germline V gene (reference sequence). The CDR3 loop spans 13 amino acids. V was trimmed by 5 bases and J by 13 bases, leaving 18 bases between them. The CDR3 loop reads CASSSHGENSIYF. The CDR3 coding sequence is TGTGCCAGCAGCTCCCATGGGGAGAACTCGATATATTTT.

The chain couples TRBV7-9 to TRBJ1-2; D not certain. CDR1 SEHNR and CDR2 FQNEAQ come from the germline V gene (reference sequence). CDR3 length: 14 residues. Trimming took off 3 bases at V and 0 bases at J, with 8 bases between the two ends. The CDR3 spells CASSFPPANYGYTF. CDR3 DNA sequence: TGTGCCAGCAGCTTCCCCCCAGCTAACTATGGCTACACCTTC. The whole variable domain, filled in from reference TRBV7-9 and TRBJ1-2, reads DTGVSQNPRHKITKRGQNVTFRCDPISEHNRLYWYRQTLGQGPEFLTYFQNEAQLEKSRLLSDRFSAERPKGSFSTLEIQRTEQGDSAMYLCASSFPPANYGYTFGSGTRLTVV.

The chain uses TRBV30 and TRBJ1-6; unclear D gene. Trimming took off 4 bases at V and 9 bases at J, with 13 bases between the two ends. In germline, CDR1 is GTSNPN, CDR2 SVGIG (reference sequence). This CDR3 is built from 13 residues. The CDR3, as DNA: TGTGCCTGGAAAATTAATCGGGGTTCACCCCTCCACTTT. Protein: CAWKINRGSPLHF.

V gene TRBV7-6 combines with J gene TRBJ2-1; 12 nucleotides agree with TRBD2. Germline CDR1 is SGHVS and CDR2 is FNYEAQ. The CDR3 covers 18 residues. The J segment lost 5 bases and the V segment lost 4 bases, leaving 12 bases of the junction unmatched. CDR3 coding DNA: TGTGCCAGCAGCTCAAGCCCACTAGCGGGGGGTCCACACAATGAGCAGTTCTTC. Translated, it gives CASSSSPLAGGPHNEQFF. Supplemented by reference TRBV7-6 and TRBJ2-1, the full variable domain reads GAGVSQSPRYKVTKRGQDVALRCDPISGHVSLYWYRQALGQGPEFLTYFNYEAQQDKSGLPNDRFSAERPEGSISTLTIQRTEQRDSAMYRCASSSSPLAGGPHNEQFFGPGTRLTVL.

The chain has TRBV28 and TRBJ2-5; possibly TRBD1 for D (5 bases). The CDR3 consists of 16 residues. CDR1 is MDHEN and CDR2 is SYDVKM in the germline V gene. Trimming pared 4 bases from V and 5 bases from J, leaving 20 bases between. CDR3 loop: CASSSGSGSGGETQYF. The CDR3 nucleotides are TGTGCCAGCAGTTCTGGCTCAGGGTCGGGTGGGGAGACCCAGTACTTC.

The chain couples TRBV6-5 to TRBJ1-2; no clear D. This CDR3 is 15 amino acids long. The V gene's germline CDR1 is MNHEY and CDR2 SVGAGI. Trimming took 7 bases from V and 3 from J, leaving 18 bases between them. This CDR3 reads CASTQAGAGDYGYTF. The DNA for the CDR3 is TGTGCCAGCACCCAGGCGGGCGCCGGGGACTATGGCTACACCTTC.

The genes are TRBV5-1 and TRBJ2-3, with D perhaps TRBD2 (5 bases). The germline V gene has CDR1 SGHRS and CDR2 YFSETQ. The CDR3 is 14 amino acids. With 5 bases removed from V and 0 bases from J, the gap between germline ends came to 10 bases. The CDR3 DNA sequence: TGCGCCAGCAGTCAAGCGGTGAGCACAGATACGCAGTATTTT. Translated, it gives CASSQAVSTDTQYF.

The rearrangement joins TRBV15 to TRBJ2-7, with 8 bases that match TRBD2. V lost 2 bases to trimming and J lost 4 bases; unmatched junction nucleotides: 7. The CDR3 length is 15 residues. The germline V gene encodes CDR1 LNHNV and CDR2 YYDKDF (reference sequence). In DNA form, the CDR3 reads TGTGCCACCAGCAGACCGGCGGGGGGCCTTTACGAGCAGTACTTC. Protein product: CATSRPAGGLYEQYF.

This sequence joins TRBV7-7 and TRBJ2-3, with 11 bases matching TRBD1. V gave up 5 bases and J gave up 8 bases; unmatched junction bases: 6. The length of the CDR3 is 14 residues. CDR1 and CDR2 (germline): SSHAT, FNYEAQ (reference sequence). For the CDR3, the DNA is TGTGCCAGCAGCCCTGGACAGGGGGCAAGTACGCAGTATTTT. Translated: CASSPGQGASTQYF.

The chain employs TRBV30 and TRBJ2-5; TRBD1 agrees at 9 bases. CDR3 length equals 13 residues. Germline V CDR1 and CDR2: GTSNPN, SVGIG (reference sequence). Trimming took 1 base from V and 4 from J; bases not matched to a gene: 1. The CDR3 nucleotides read TGTGCCTGGAGTGGGACAGGGGTAGAGACCCAGTACTTC. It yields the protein CAWSGTGVETQYF. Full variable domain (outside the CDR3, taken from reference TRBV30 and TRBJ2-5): SQTIHQWPATLVQPVGSPLSLECTVEGTSNPNLYWYRQAAGRGLQLLFYSVGIGQISSEVPQNLSASRPQDRQFILSSKKLLLSDSGFYLCAWSGTGVETQYFGPGTRLLVL.

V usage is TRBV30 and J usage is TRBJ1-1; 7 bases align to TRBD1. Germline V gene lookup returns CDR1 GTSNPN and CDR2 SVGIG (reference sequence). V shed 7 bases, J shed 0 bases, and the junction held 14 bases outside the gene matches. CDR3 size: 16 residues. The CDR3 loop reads CASRITGQPLNTEAFF. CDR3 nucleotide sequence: TGTGCCTCCAGAATTACGGGACAGCCCTTGAACACTGAAGCTTTCTTT.

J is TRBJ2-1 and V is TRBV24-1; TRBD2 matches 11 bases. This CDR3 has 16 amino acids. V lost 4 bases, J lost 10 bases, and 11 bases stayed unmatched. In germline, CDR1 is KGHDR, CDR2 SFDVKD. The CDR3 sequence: CATSEPLAGEREEQFF. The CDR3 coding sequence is TGTGCCACCAGTGAACCACTAGCGGGAGAACGAGAGGAGCAGTTCTTC.

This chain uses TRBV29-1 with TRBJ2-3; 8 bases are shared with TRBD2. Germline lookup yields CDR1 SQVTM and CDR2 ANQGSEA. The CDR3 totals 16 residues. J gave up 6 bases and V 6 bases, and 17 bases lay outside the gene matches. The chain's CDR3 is CSVGEPGLDGGDTQYF. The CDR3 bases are TGCAGCGTGGGGGAGCCGGGACTAGACGGCGGGGATACGCAGTATTTT.

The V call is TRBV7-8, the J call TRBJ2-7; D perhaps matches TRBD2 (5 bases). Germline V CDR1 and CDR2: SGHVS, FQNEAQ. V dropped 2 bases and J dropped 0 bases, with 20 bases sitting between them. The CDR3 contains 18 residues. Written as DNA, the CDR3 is TGTGCCAGCAGCTTAAAGGGCGGCATAGATGGGAGCTCCTACGAGCAGTACTTC. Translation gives CASSLKGGIDGSSYEQYF.

The CDR3 here is CASSRTGENTEAFF. CDR3 sequence (DNA): TGTGCCAGCAGCCGGACAGGGGAGAACACTGAAGCTTTCTTT. The gene calls are TRBV2 and TRBJ1-1; 9 positions match TRBD1. Germline CDR1 and CDR2: SNHLY and FYNNEI. V was pared by 6 bases and J by 1 base, with 3 bases of the junction left unmatched. The CDR3 runs 14 residues.

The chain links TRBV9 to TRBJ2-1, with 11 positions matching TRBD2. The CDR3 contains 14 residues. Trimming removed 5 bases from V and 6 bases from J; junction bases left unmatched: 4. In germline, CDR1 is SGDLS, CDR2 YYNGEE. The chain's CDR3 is CASRPGLAGNEQFF. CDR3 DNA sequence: TGTGCCAGCAGACCCGGACTAGCGGGCAATGAGCAGTTCTTC.

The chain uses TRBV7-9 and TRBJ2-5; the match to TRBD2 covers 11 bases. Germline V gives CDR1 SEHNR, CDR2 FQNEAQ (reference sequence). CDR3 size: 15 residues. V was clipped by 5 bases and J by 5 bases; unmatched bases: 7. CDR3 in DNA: TGTGCCAGCAGCGCAATAGCGGGGGGGCCCGAGACCCAGTACTTC. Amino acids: CASSAIAGGPETQYF. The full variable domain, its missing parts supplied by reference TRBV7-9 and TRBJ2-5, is DTGVSQNPRHKITKRGQNVTFRCDPISEHNRLYWYRQTLGQGPEFLTYFQNEAQLEKSRLLSDRFSAERPKGSFSTLEIQRTEQGDSAMYLCASSAIAGGPETQYFGPGTRLLVL.

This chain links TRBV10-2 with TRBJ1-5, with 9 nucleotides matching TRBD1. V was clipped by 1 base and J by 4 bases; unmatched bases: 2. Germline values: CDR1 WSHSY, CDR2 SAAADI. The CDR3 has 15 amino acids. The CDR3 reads CASSELTGGNQPQHF. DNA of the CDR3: TGCGCCAGCAGTGAGTTGACAGGGGGAAATCAGCCCCAGCATTTT.

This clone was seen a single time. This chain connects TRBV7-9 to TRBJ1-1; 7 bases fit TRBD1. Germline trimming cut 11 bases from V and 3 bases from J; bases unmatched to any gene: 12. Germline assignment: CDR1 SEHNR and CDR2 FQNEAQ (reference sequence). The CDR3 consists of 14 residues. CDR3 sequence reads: CAGGRGPRDTEAFF. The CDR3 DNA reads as TGTGCCGGGGGTAGGGGGCCGAGGGACACTGAAGCTTTCTTT.

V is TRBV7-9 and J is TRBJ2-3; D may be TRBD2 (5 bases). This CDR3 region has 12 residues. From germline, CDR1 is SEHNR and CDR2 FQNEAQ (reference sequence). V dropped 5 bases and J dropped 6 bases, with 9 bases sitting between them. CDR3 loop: CASSPAGDTQYF. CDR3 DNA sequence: TGTGCCAGCAGCCCTGCGGGCGATACGCAGTATTTT.

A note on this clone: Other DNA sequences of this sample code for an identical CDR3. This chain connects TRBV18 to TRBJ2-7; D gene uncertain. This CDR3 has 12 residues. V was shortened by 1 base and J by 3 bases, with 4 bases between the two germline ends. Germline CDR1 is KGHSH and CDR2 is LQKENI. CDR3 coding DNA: TGTGCCAGCTCACCACTCGGCTACGAGCAGTACTTC. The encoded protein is CASSPLGYEQYF.

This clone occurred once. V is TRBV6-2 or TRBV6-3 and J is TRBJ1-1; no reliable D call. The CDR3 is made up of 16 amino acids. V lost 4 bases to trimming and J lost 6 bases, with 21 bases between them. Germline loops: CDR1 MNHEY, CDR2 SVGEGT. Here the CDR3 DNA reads TGTGCCAGCAGTTTCCTCCATGAGGCGCCATCTCCTGAAGCTTTCTTT. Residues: CASSFLHEAPSPEAFF.